Described below is a single T cell receptor (beta chain) sequence and its context. Its antigen is not known. The data were taken from a study of long-term antiretroviral therapy in people with HIV. Overall study findings and caveats: Compared with controls, HIV repertoires showed narrower CDR3 length ranges.

This CDR3 has 15 residues. The germline CDR1 and CDR2 sequences are LNHNV and YYDKDF (reference sequence). V dropped 3 bases and J dropped 2; count of bases not matched to a gene: 3. An immunoSEQ assay, version v3.0, was performed at survey level. The protocol was immunoSEQ multiplex PCR, while the TCRdb copy is restricted to in-frame clones and leaves out a portion. The data show around 33,000 clones, roughly 82% seen once. This material consisted of unsorted PBMCs, taken 0.3 years after starting antiretroviral therapy. This rearrangement joins TRBV15 to TRBJ2-7, with 11 bases lining up with TRBD2. This clonotype originated in a man between 18 and 35 years old with HIV. The CDR3 is CATSRGLADPYEQYF. The CDR3 DNA follows: TGTGCCACCAGCAGGGGACTAGCGGACCCCTACGAGCAGTACTTC.